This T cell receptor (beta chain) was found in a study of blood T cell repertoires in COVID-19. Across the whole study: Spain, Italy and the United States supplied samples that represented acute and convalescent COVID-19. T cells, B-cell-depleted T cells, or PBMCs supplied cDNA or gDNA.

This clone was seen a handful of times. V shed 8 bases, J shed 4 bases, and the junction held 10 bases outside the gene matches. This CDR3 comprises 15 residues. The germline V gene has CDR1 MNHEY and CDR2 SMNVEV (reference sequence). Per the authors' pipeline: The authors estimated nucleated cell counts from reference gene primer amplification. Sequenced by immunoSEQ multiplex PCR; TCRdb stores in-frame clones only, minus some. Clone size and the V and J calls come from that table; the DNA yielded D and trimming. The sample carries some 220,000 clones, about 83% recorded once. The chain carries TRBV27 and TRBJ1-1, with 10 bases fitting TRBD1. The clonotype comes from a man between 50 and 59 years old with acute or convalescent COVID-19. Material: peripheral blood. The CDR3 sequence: CASRPRDRGSTEAFF. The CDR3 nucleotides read TGTGCCAGCCGACCTAGGGACAGGGGATCCACTGAAGCTTTCTTT.